The rows below give T cell receptor beta chains drawn from one sample of a study of blood T cells in healthy people across ages. TCRdb reprocessed the 5' RACE reads with MiXCR, giving one entry per CDR3 protein. This table holds just over 800,000 distinct CDR3 sequences, about 59% found once. Sequencing was done on a sample of blood. The origin of the receptors is a man aged 25 to 45 in good health. The CDR3 runs from the conserved cysteine through the conserved F or W. A D gene is named only where the DNA matches it firmly. Some rows mark clone size as missing; the rest say once, few, many or name a class of expanded clone.

size,D,J,V,CDR3,DNA
once,NA,TRBJ2-7,TRBV18,CASSLIAGAYEQYF,TGTGCCAGCTCACTAATCGCAGGGGCCTACGAGCAGTACTTC
NA,TRBD1,TRBJ1-2,TRBV6-6,CASSYPGQGGGYGCTF,TGTGCCAGCAGTTACCCCGGACAGGGAGGAGGCTATGGCTGCACCTTC
NA,TRBD1,TRBJ2-4,TRBV29-1,CSVTGTVNIQYF,TGCAGCGTTACCGGGACAGTAAACATTCAGTACTTC
NA,NA,TRBJ2-3,TRBV27,CASSWIGRDTQYF,TGTGCCAGCAGTTGGATAGGGCGAGATACGCAGTATTTT
NA,NA,TRBJ1-4,TRBV6-6,CASRGISTNEKLFF,TGTGCCAGCAGAGGGATCTCAACTAATGAAAAACTGTTTTTT
NA,NA,TRBJ2-5,TRBV4-1,CASSQRQKETQYF,TGCGCCAGCAGCCAACGACAGAAGGAGACCCAGTACTTC
few,NA,TRBJ2-1,TRBV2,CASSEGGSLSYNEQFF,TGTGCCAGCAGTGAAGGGGGAAGTCTCTCCTACAATGAGCAGTTCTTC
NA,NA,TRBJ2-7,TRBV20-1,CSAEEGPTYEQYF,TGCAGTGCAGAAGAAGGACCAACCTACGAGCAGTACTTC
once,TRBD1,TRBJ2-2,TRBV6-6,CASSIQGAGTGELFF,TGTGCCAGCAGTATACAGGGGGCGGGCACCGGGGAGCTGTTTTTT
NA,NA,TRBJ1-5,TRBV12-3/TRBV12-4,CASTLPGTRPNQPQHF,TGTGCCAGCACCCTTCCCGGGACACGTCCCAATCAGCCCCAGCATTTT
NA,TRBD1,TRBJ2-7,TRBV7-9,CASSKPGQPSYEQYF,TGTGCCAGCAGCAAACCGGGACAGCCATCCTACGAGCAGTACTTC
few,TRBD2,TRBJ2-1,TRBV20-1,CSASTSWANEQFF,TGCAGTGCCTCGACTAGCTGGGCCAATGAGCAGTTCTTC
NA,NA,TRBJ1-1,TRBV10-3,CAISEWNTEAFF,TGTGCCATCAGTGAGTGGAACACTGAAGCTTTCTTT
NA,TRBD1,TRBJ1-2,TRBV5-1,CASSLTPYDRAYGYTF,TGCGCCAGCAGCTTAACACCCTATGACAGGGCATATGGCTACACCTTC
NA,TRBD1,TRBJ2-1,TRBV7-6,CASSRGTGTSNEQFF,TGTGCCAGCAGCCGAGGGACAGGTACTTCGAATGAGCAGTTCTTC
few,NA,TRBJ1-2,TRBV12-3/TRBV12-4,CASTSPGPNYGYTF,TGTGCCAGCACCTCACCGGGACCCAACTATGGCTACACCTTC
NA,TRBD1,TRBJ1-5,TRBV2,CASSEQGAGQPQHF,TGTGCCAGCAGTGAACAGGGGGCTGGTCAGCCCCAGCATTTT
NA,NA,TRBJ2-7,TRBV12-3/TRBV12-4,CASSFRQDTYEQYF,TGTGCCAGCAGTTTCCGACAGGATACCTACGAGCAGTACTTC
NA,TRBD1,TRBJ2-1,TRBV20-1,CSARDRGDNEQFF,TGCAGTGCTAGGGACAGGGGGGACAATGAGCAGTTCTTC
NA,NA,TRBJ1-6,TRBV7-9,CVSSSSSPLHF,TGTGTCAGCAGCTCGTCATCACCCCTCCACTTT
few,NA,TRBJ2-1,TRBV6-7,CASSMDHNEQFF,TGTGCCAGCAGCATGGATCACAATGAGCAGTTCTTC
few,TRBD1,TRBJ1-5,TRBV27,CASSPRGDSNQPQHF,TGTGCCAGCAGTCCCAGGGGGGATAGCAATCAGCCCCAGCATTTT
NA,NA,TRBJ2-3,TRBV24-1,CATSEAGHTQYF,TGTGCCACCAGTGAGGCGGGACATACGCAGTATTTT
few,NA,TRBJ1-2,TRBV7-9,CAGDGGYYGYTF,TGTGCAGGGGACGGGGGCTACTATGGCTACACCTTC
NA,TRBD2,TRBJ2-1,TRBV29-1,CSGQWGGVGNEQFF,TGCAGCGGGCAATGGGGGGGGGTGGGGAATGAGCAGTTCTTC
NA,NA,TRBJ1-1,TRBV6-1,CASSRSLGNTEAFF,TGTGCCAGCAGTAGGAGTTTAGGGAACACTGAAGCTTTCTTT
NA,TRBD1,TRBJ2-3,TRBV29-1,CSVGPRQGPDTQYF,TGCAGCGTTGGGCCCCGACAGGGGCCAGATACGCAGTATTTT
NA,NA,TRBJ2-7,TRBV20-1,CSAPGRYGQYF,TGCAGTGCCCCCGGTCGTTACGGGCAGTACTTC
once,TRBD1,TRBJ1-2,TRBV4-3,CASSQDTRTGSGYTF,TGCGCCAGCAGCCAAGATACAAGGACAGGGAGTGGCTACACCTTC
NA,NA,TRBJ1-4,TRBV15,CATSRVPEADEKLFF,TGTGCCACCAGCAGAGTGCCCGAAGCGGATGAAAAACTGTTTTTT
NA,NA,TRBJ1-4,TRBV20-1,CSASDGEKLFF,TGCAGTGCGAGCGACGGGGAAAAACTGTTTTTT
NA,TRBD1,TRBJ2-4,TRBV7-7,CASSPPMPRDRGLWNIQYF,TGTGCTAGCAGCCCACCGATGCCCCGGGACAGGGGCCTTTGGAACATTCAGTACTTC
NA,TRBD1,TRBJ1-6,TRBV6-5,CASSVTGMNSPLHF,TGTGCCAGCAGTGTGACAGGGATGAATTCACCCCTCCACTTT
NA,NA,TRBJ2-5,TRBV4-2,CASSQGGLAVETQYF,TGTGCCAGCAGCCAAGGCGGCCTAGCAGTTGAGACCCAGTACTTC
few,NA,TRBJ2-7,TRBV4-2,CASSQDWRNYEQYF,TGTGCCAGCAGCCAAGATTGGAGGAACTACGAGCAGTACTTC
NA,NA,TRBJ2-3,TRBV29-1,CSDLARSTDTQYF,TGCAGCGACCTGGCCCGGAGCACAGATACGCAGTATTTT
few,TRBD1,TRBJ1-4,TRBV6-6,CASIPGQSNEKLFF,TGTGCCAGCATACCGGGACAGTCTAATGAAAAACTGTTTTTT
NA,TRBD2,TRBJ2-1,TRBV29-1,CSVEGRGGDYEQFF,TGCAGCGTTGAAGGGCGGGGGGGCGACTATGAGCAGTTCTTC
NA,TRBD1,TRBJ2-7,TRBV29-1,CSVTIMGQASYEQYF,TGCAGCGTGACGATCATGGGACAGGCATCCTACGAGCAGTACTTC
NA,NA,TRBJ1-6,TRBV5-1,CASSLDPDVVLNSPLHF,TGCGCCAGCAGCTTGGACCCGGACGTTGTCCTAAATTCACCCCTCCACTTT
few,TRBD1,TRBJ1-5,TRBV4-3,CASSLERQGGNQPQHF,TGCGCCAGCAGCCTAGAAAGACAGGGTGGCAATCAGCCCCAGCATTTT
NA,TRBD2,TRBJ2-7,TRBV7-9,CASSGTSGAYEQYF,TGTGCCAGCAGTGGGACTAGCGGGGCCTACGAGCAGTACTTC
NA,NA,TRBJ2-7,TRBV7-9,CASSGRVKSGYEQYF,TGTGCCAGCAGCGGGCGGGTTAAGTCGGGCTACGAGCAGTACTTC
NA,NA,TRBJ2-1,TRBV18,CASSPWGIIDNEQFF,TGTGCCAGCTCACCATGGGGGATTATAGACAATGAGCAGTTCTTC
once,NA,TRBJ1-5,TRBV20-1,CGARVRNSNQPQHF,TGCGGTGCTAGAGTAAGGAATAGCAATCAGCCCCAGCATTTT
once,TRBD2,TRBJ2-5,TRBV6-2/TRBV6-3,CASSPVASGGQETQYF,TGTGCCAGCAGCCCAGTGGCTAGCGGGGGGCAAGAGACCCAGTACTTC
NA,TRBD1,TRBJ2-1,TRBV9,CASSLRPGQAKQFF,TGTGCCAGCAGCCTTCGCCCGGGACAGGCCAAGCAGTTCTTC
NA,NA,TRBJ2-3,TRBV6-1,CASGEGFTDTQYF,TGTGCCAGCGGCGAGGGGTTCACAGATACGCAGTATTTT
NA,NA,TRBJ1-5,TRBV2,CASSEERGTGQPQHF,TGTGCCAGCAGTGAAGAAAGGGGAACGGGTCAGCCCCAGCATTTT
few,TRBD2,TRBJ2-7,TRBV6-2/TRBV6-3,CASSYSISGTSDYEQYF,TGTGCCAGCAGTTACTCGATATCTGGGACTAGCGACTACGAGCAGTACTTC
NA,TRBD1,TRBJ1-1,TRBV12-3/TRBV12-4,CASSPRQGGMNTEAFF,TGTGCCAGCAGTCCACGACAGGGGGGGATGAACACTGAAGCTTTCTTT
NA,NA,TRBJ2-1,TRBV11-2,CASSPRGTRVGEQFF,TGTGCCAGCAGCCCCAGGGGGACTAGGGTTGGTGAGCAGTTCTTC
NA,TRBD2,TRBJ2-3,TRBV20-1,CSARERLAVTDTQYF,TGCAGTGCTAGAGAGCGACTAGCTGTCACAGATACGCAGTATTTT
NA,NA,TRBJ2-4,TRBV9,CASSRGAGLGVYNEQYF,TGTGCCAGCAGCCGGGGGGCGGGGTTAGGGGTATACAATGAGCAGTACTTC
once,TRBD1,TRBJ2-7,TRBV20-1,CSARGRTGDWYEQYF,TGCAGTGCTAGAGGGCGGACAGGGGATTGGTACGAGCAGTACTTC